This T cell receptor (beta chain) was observed in a study of identical twins. Healthy Caucasian individuals made up all the donors. General study points: For cord blood, abundant beta clonotypes had fewer insertions, unlike memory repertoires, which showed none.

TCRdb used MiXCR to reprocess the 5' RACE reads, holding one entry per CDR3 protein. The sample lists some 240,000 distinct CDR3 sequences, approximately 10% occurring once. This clonotype has ten or more counts. Its antigen remains unidentified. Per germline, CDR1 LGHNA and CDR2 YSLEER. V shed 2 bases and J 4 bases; nucleotides not matched to a gene: 6. The length of the CDR3 is 16 residues. Sequenced: memory T cells sorted from blood. V and J are TRBV4-3 and TRBJ2-2; 8 bases fit TRBD2. The receptor was derived from a man in his forties or fifties in good health. In DNA form, the CDR3 reads TGCGCCAGCAGCCAAAGCGGGAGAGGGGGCACCGGGGAGCTGTTTTTT. Translated: CASSQSGRGGTGELFF.